This TCR beta chain was identified in a study of graft-versus-host responses after intestinal transplantation. Background on the study: Each recipient received a multivisceral, liver-intestinal, or isolated intestinal graft.

Data came from immunoSEQ multiplex PCR; TCRdb stores just in-frame clones and leaves some out. The table records over 100,000 clones, roughly 91% of them present only once. The germline CDR1 and CDR2 sequences are SNHLY and FYNNEI. V lost 6 bases to trimming and J lost 0 bases, with 13 bases between them. The CDR3 has 15 amino acids. Study outcomes and limitations: High graft-versus-host to host-versus-graft clonal ratios were seen in allografts of patients with graft-donor T cell macrochimerism. Levels of circulating GvH clones at their peak were associated with early post-transplant HvG declines.

About this clone itself: Its antigen is unidentified.

The chain couples TRBV2 to TRBJ2-3; the D is unclear. The material was unstimulated CD4+ T cells sorted from spleen or lymph node cells, obtained before intestinal transplant. This TCR derives from a human donor who received an intestinal transplant. This CDR3 reads CASRSVGASTDTQYF. As DNA, the CDR3 is TGTGCCAGCAGGAGTGTGGGCGCCAGCACAGATACGCAGTATTTT.